A selection of T cell receptor beta chains follows, all from one sample in a study of T cell responses to AZD1222 COVID-19 vaccine. The repertoire was sequenced with immunoSEQ multiplex PCR; TCRdb's copy has only in-frame clones and lacks some. The sample lists approximately 160,000 clones, around 89% occurring once. Sequencing was performed on peripheral blood, taken on day 0 of MenACWY control vaccination. The receptors were sampled from an adult in good health. Each CDR3 is given with its conserved first and last residue. The D gene is left open where the match is weak. Expanded clones get a size class; other rows say once, few or many, or leave the size out.

TRBJ1-1 | NA | TRBV28 | NA | CASSLPTGRIAEAFF | TGTGCCAGCAGTCTTCCGACAGGCCGTATTGCTGAAGCTTTCTTT
TRBJ1-1 | NA | TRBV29-1 | NA | CSALRGRSTEAFF | TGCAGCGCACTCCGAGGCCGGAGTACTGAAGCTTTCTTT
TRBJ1-1 | NA | TRBV4-2 | NA | CASSQDIHWNEAFF | TGTGCCAGCAGCCAAGATATACATTGGAATGAAGCTTTCTTT
TRBJ2-7 | TRBD2 | TRBV5-4 | NA | CASRKGSPGGIAYEQYF | TGTGCCAGCAGAAAAGGGAGCCCGGGAGGGATCGCCTACGAGCAGTACTTC
TRBJ2-7 | NA | TRBV28 | NA | CASSLSIPTTTVSYEQYF | TGTGCCAGCAGTTTATCAATTCCCACGACGACAGTCTCCTACGAGCAGTACTTC
TRBJ1-2 | NA | TRBV6-5 | once | CASSYRDVNYGYTF | TGTGCCAGCAGTTACAGGGACGTTAACTATGGCTACACCTTC
TRBJ1-4 | TRBD1 | TRBV4-3 | once | CASSPDGQGGNVGEKLFF | TGCGCCAGCAGCCCCGATGGACAGGGGGGGAATGTGGGTGAAAAACTGTTTTTT
TRBJ1-1 | NA | TRBV4-1 | NA | CASSQVGTLKTEAFF | TGCGCCAGCAGCCAAGTAGGGACGTTAAAGACTGAAGCTTTCTTT
TRBJ1-1 | TRBD1 | TRBV6-2/TRBV6-3 | NA | CASSYSRQGAPREAFF | TGTGCCAGCAGTTACTCGAGGCAGGGGGCGCCCCGTGAAGCTTTCTTT
TRBJ2-5 | NA | TRBV5-1 | NA | CASSSQSFGETQYF | TGCGCCAGCAGCTCCCAGAGCTTTGGGGAGACCCAGTACTTC
TRBJ2-2 | TRBD1 | TRBV18 | NA | CASSPQSGGRNTGELFF | TGTGCCAGCTCACCGCAGTCAGGGGGCCGGAACACCGGGGAGCTGTTTTTT
TRBJ1-4 | NA | TRBV4-2 | NA | CASSQAGRGDEKLFF | TGTGCCAGCAGCCAAGCGGGCAGGGGAGACGAAAAACTGTTTTTT
TRBJ2-2 | NA | TRBV6-5 | few | CASIPGLPNTGELFF | TGTGCCAGCATTCCAGGGTTACCCAACACCGGGGAGCTGTTTTTT
TRBJ2-7 | TRBD2 | TRBV11-3 | NA | CASSPQIAGGFYEQYF | TGTGCCAGCAGCCCCCAAATAGCGGGGGGTTTCTACGAGCAGTACTTC
TRBJ2-7 | NA | TRBV9 | NA | CASSPRQASSYEQYF | TGTGCCAGCAGCCCCAGACAGGCCTCTTCCTACGAGCAGTACTTC
TRBJ1-5 | NA | TRBV5-6 | NA | CASSLAPGEPQHF | TGTGCCAGCAGCTTGGCGCCGGGGGAGCCCCAGCATTTT
TRBJ2-5 | TRBD2 | TRBV3-1/TRBV3-2 | NA | CASSPTVGLAGGETQYF | TGTGCCAGCAGCCCGACTGTGGGACTAGCGGGAGGAGAGACCCAGTACTTC
TRBJ2-3 | TRBD1 | TRBV18 | once | CASSRTGTDTQYF | TGTGCCAGCTCAAGGACAGGGACAGATACGCAGTATTTT
TRBJ1-2 | TRBD1 | TRBV7-3 | NA | CASSPLGQGYGYTF | TGTGCCAGCAGCCCCCTAGGACAGGGTTATGGCTACACCTTC
TRBJ1-1 | TRBD1 | TRBV4-1 | once | CASRGQTNTEAFF | TGCGCCAGCAGGGGACAGACGAACACTGAAGCTTTCTTT
TRBJ1-3 | NA | TRBV3-1/TRBV3-2 | NA | CASSQDLFGPTRAGYTIYF | TGTGCCAGCAGCCAAGATCTTTTTGGCCCTACCCGTGCTGGATACACCATATATTTT
TRBJ2-1 | NA | TRBV28 | NA | CASNRDEQFF | TGTGCCAGCAATAGAGATGAGCAGTTCTTC
TRBJ1-2 | NA | TRBV3-1/TRBV3-2 | NA | CASSDLGQGHNYGYTF | TGTGCCAGCAGCGACCTGGGGCAGGGCCATAACTATGGCTACACCTTC
TRBJ2-3 | TRBD1 | TRBV9 | few | CASSVSGDRAKDTQYF | TGTGCCAGCAGCGTATCAGGGGACAGGGCTAAAGATACGCAGTATTTT
TRBJ1-1 | TRBD1 | TRBV28 | NA | CASSSLMGQYVNTEAFF | TGTGCCAGCAGTTCCCTTATGGGACAGTACGTGAACACTGAAGCTTTCTTT
TRBJ1-5 | NA | TRBV6-6 | NA | CASSLSSLNQPQHF | TGTGCCAGCAGCCTCTCGTCTCTCAATCAGCCCCAGCATTTT
TRBJ2-1 | NA | TRBV6-4 | NA | CASSDGAGRFSEQFF | TGTGCCAGCAGTGACGGTGCGGGCAGGTTCAGTGAGCAGTTCTTC
TRBJ1-1 | NA | TRBV23-1 | NA | CASTEAWNTEAFF | TGCGCCAGCACCGAAGCCTGGAACACTGAAGCTTTCTTT
TRBJ1-1 | NA | TRBV18 | NA | CASSPERNTEAFF | TGTGCCAGCTCACCAGAGCGGAACACTGAAGCTTTCTTT
TRBJ2-7 | TRBD1 | TRBV6-5 | NA | CASSRGTGGSYEQYF | TGTGCCAGCAGTCGTGGTACAGGGGGTTCCTACGAGCAGTACTTC
TRBJ1-1 | NA | TRBV6-2/TRBV6-3 | NA | CASSPAKNTEAFF | TGTGCCAGCAGCCCCGCCAAGAACACTGAAGCTTTCTTT
TRBJ2-5 | NA | TRBV4-1 | NA | CASSRRSATGDETQYF | TGCGCCAGCAGCCGAAGAAGTGCCACTGGGGACGAGACCCAGTACTTC
TRBJ1-2 | NA | TRBV5-1 | NA | CASSLEIPDYGYTF | TGCGCCAGCAGCTTGGAAATACCGGACTATGGCTACACCTTC